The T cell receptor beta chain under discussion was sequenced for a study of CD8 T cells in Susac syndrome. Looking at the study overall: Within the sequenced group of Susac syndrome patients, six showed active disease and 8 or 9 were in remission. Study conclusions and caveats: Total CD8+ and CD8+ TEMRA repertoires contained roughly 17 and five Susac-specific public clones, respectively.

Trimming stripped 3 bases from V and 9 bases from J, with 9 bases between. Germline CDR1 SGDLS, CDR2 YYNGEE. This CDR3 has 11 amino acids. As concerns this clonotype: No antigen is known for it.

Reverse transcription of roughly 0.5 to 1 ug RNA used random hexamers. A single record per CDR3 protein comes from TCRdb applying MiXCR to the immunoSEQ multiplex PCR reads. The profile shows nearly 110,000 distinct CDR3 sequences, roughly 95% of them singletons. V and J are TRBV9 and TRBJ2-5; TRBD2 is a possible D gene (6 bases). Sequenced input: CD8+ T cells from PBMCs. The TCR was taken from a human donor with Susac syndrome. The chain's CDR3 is CASSDTGAQYF. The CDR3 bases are TGTGCCAGCAGCGACACGGGGGCCCAGTACTTC. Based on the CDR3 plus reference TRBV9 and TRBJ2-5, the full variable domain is DSGVTQTPKHLITATGQRVTLRCSPRSGDLSVYWYQQSLDQGLQFLIQYYNGEERAKGNILERFSAQQFPDLHSELNLSSLELGDSALYFCASSDTGAQYFGPGTRLLVL.